The text below deals with one TCR beta chain. Antigen unknown. This specimen comes from a study of siplizumab effects on memory and regulatory T cells. Germline CDR1 reads SGHAT; CDR2 reads FQNNGV. The CDR3 is made up of 15 amino acids. The germline V and J ends were trimmed by 2 bases and 4 bases, with 12 bases remaining between them. Per sample, the assay covered 100,000 or so TCR templates. Repertoires were generated with immunoSEQ multiplex PCR, while TCRdb's copy carries only in-frame clones and drops some. The sample shows roughly 100,000 clones, just over 90% of them seen only once. Study results and caveats: For siplizumab cultures, the suppressive function of their proliferating Tregs was not confirmed.

This receptor was obtained from a human donor in good health. Source material: CD4+ T cells sorted from blood. The chain is built from TRBV11-2 and TRBJ1-3, with D maybe TRBD1 (5 bases). The CDR3 spells CASSLIRGAGNTIYF. The CDR3 DNA reads TGTGCCAGCAGCTTAATTAGGGGCGCCGGAAACACCATATATTTT.